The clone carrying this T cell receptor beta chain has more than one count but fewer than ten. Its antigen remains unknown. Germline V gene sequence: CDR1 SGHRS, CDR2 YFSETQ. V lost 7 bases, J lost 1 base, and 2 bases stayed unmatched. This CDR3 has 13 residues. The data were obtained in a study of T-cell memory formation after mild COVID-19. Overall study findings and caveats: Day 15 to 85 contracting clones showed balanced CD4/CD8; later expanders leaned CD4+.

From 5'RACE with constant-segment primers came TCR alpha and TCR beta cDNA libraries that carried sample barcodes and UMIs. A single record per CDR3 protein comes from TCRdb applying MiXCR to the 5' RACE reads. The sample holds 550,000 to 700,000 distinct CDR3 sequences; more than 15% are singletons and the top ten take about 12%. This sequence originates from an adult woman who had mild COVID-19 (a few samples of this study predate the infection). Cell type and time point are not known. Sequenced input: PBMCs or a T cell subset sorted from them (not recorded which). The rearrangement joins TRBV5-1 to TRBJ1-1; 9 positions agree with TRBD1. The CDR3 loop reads CASGGQGNTEAFF. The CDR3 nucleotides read TGCGCCAGCGGGGGACAGGGGAACACTGAAGCTTTCTTT.